A single T cell receptor (beta chain) is shown here with its context. Treatment denoted: about 20 received Ad26.COV2.S at low or high dose, single or two shots; about 5 received placebo; per-sample allocation not given. Material that was analyzed had been drawn on day 63 after the first vaccine or placebo injection. The data were taken from a study of Ad26.COV2.S vaccination and SARS-CoV-2 variants. Study context: The donor participated in the COV1001 trial, in its Ad26.COV2.S arm.

The J segment lost 0 bases and the V segment lost 3 bases, leaving 8 bases of the junction unmatched. In germline, CDR1 is LGHDT, CDR2 YNNKEL (reference sequence). CDR3 length: 18 amino acids. Produced via immunoSEQ multiplex PCR; TCRdb's table is partial and in-frame only. Among 400,000 to 500,000 clones, 88% were seen once, and the ten largest hold about 3.5%. Material: peripheral blood, obtained in a trial of Ad26.COV2.S vaccine versus placebo. The V call is TRBV3-1 (or the pseudogene TRBV3-2), the J call TRBJ2-2; 9 nucleotides agree with TRBD2. This clonotype was sampled from a person aged 18-60 years who received the Ad26.COV2.S COVID-19 vaccine or a placebo. CDR3 loop: CASSQGLAVDPNTGELFF. The CDR3 DNA follows: TGTGCCAGCAGCCAGGGACTAGCCGTCGACCCGAACACCGGGGAGCTGTTTTTT.